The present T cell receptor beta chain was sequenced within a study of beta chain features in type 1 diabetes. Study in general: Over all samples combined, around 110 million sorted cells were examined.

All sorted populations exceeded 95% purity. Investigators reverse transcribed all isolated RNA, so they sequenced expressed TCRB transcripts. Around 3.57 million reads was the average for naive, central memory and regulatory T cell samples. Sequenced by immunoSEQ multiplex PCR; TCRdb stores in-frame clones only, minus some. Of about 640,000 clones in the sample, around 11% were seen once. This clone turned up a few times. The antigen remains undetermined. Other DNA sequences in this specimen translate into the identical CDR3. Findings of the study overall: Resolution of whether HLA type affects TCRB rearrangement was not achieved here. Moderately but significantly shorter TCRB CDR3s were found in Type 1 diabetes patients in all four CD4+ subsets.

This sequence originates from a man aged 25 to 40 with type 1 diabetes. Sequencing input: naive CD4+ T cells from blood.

The CDR3 DNA reads as TGTGCCAGCAGCTCGGTTAATCAGCCCCAGCATTTT. Protein: CASSSVNQPQHF. The chain has TRBV7-9 and TRBJ1-5, with D uncertain. The length of the CDR3 is 12 residues. Germline loops: CDR1 SEHNR, CDR2 FQNEAQ (reference sequence). Trimming stripped 4 bases from V and 4 bases from J, with 5 bases between.